The 31 T cell receptor beta chains below come from one sample, sequenced in a study of response to subunit inactivated influenza vaccine. Each CDR3 protein gets one entry after TCRdb re-called the RT-PCR reads with MiXCR. Seen here are some 850,000 distinct CDR3 sequences, roughly 18% observed once, and the top ten hold approximately 10%. The sample consisted of PBMCs from blood, taken roughly 5 days after vaccination. The receptor set was obtained from a man between 45 and 60 years old who received an inactivated influenza vaccine.

This sequence joins TRBV5-1 and TRBJ2-5, with 13 bases matching TRBD2. CDR3 size: 16 residues. After removal of 2 bases from V and 1 base from J, the junction contained 2 bases not matched to a gene. Germline CDR1 is SGHRS and CDR2 is YFSETQ. The CDR3 sequence is CASSFGTSGAQETQYF. Here the CDR3 DNA reads TGCGCCAGCAGCTTCGGGACTAGCGGGGCCCAAGAGACCCAGTACTTC.

The V call is TRBV20-1, the J call TRBJ2-3, with 12 bases identical to TRBD2. Germline CDR1 and CDR2: DFQATT and SNEGSKA (reference sequence). The CDR3 runs 17 residues. Trimming removed 5 bases from V and 1 base from J; junction bases left unmatched: 10. The CDR3 region is CSAPSGGVLYGTDTQYF. CDR3 sequence (DNA): TGCAGTGCTCCTAGCGGGGGGGTCTTGTATGGCACAGATACGCAGTATTTT.

The table lists this clonotype with a few counts. The chain links TRBV7-2 to TRBJ1-1, with D maybe TRBD1 (5 bases). V was pared by 5 bases and J by 3 bases, with 13 bases between. Per germline, CDR1 SGHTA and CDR2 FQGNSA. This CDR3 has 14 amino acids. CDR3 residues: CASSTNLGDTEAFF. The CDR3 DNA reads as TGTGCCAGCAGCACAAACCTGGGGGACACTGAAGCTTTCTTT.

This clonotype was picked up many times. The chain couples TRBV20-1 to TRBJ2-7; TRBD2 might be the D (6 bases). The V and J ends lost 0 bases and 1 base respectively, with 10 bases between them. The CDR3 is 14 residues long. The germline CDR1 and CDR2 sequences are DFQATT and SNEGSKA (reference sequence). CDR3 bases: TGCAGTGCTAGAGATCGGGGGACTTCCTACGAGCAGTACTTC. Translation gives CSARDRGTSYEQYF.

The chain is built from TRBV7-2 and TRBJ2-1; TRBD1 agrees at 8 bases. V shed 3 bases and J 3 bases; nucleotides not matched to a gene: 10. Germline CDR1 SGHTA, CDR2 FQGNSA. The CDR3 runs to 17 residues. The CDR3: CASSFKLRDRNYNEQFF. CDR3 nucleotide sequence: TGTGCCAGCAGCTTCAAACTTCGGGACAGGAACTACAATGAGCAGTTCTTC. Full variable domain (rest looked up from reference TRBV7-2 and TRBJ2-1): GAGVSQSPSNKVTEKGKDVELRCDPISGHTALYWYRQSLGQGLEFLIYFQGNSAPDKSGLPSDRFSAERTGGSVSTLTIQRTQQEDSAVYLCASSFKLRDRNYNEQFFGPGTRLTVL.

This clonotype was observed many times. The chain is built from TRBV10-3 and TRBJ2-2, with 10 bases aligning to TRBD1. Trimming took 5 bases from V and 2 from J; bases not matched to a gene: 2. Per the germline V gene, CDR1 is ENHRY and CDR2 is SYGVKD. The CDR3 has 15 residues. The CDR3 reads CAISRQGANTGELFF. In nucleotides, the CDR3 is TGTGCCATCAGTAGACAGGGGGCTAACACCGGGGAGCTGTTTTTT.

In its sample, this clonotype was seen a few times. J is TRBJ2-3 and V is TRBV9; no clear D. Per germline, CDR1 SGDLS and CDR2 YYNGEE. The length of the CDR3 is 14 residues. The ends were cut back, 2 bases at V and 7 bases at J, with 14 bases in the middle. The CDR3 loop reads CASSVLMEPHTQYF. The CDR3 bases are TGTGCCAGCAGCGTTCTAATGGAGCCCCATACGCAGTATTTT.

This chain connects TRBV12-3 or TRBV12-4 to TRBJ1-1, with 9 bases fitting TRBD1. The CDR3 loop spans 14 amino acids. Trimming at V came to 3 bases and at J to 10 bases, leaving 9 bases not matched to a gene. The DNA for the CDR3 is TGTGCCAGCAGTTTCCACGGGACAGGGTCTCGAGCTTTCTTT. Translating gives CASSFHGTGSRAFF.

This clonotype was counted many times. J is TRBJ2-5 and V is TRBV28; 7 nucleotides align to TRBD1. V lost 2 bases, J lost 0 bases, and 3 bases stayed unmatched. CDR1 and CDR2 (germline): MDHEN, SYDVKM. The CDR3 consists of 15 residues. The CDR3 bases are TGTGCCAGCAGTTTACTGGGGACAGACCAAGAGACCCAGTACTTC. It translates to CASSLLGTDQETQYF. Supplemented by reference TRBV28 and TRBJ2-5, the full variable domain reads DVKVTQSSRYLVKRTGEKVFLECVQDMDHENMFWYRQDPGLGLRLIYFSYDVKMKEKGDIPEGYSVSREKKERFSLILESASTNQTSMYLCASSLLGTDQETQYFGPGTRLLVL.

This clonotype has ten or more counts. The chain links TRBV7-2 to TRBJ2-7, with a possible D match to TRBD2 (6 bases). V was cut by 1 base and J by 5 bases, with 9 bases left in between. The length of the CDR3 is 13 residues. Per germline, CDR1 SGHTA and CDR2 FQGNSA. CDR3 in DNA: TGTGCCAGCAGCTTAGGGCGCGGGAACGAGCAGTACTTC. It yields the protein CASSLGRGNEQYF.

Many counts were recorded for this clonotype. CDR3 DNA: TGTGCCAGCAGTTACCTGGGCGGGACCTACGAGCAGTACTTC. Translating gives CASSYLGGTYEQYF. V usage is TRBV6-5 and J usage is TRBJ2-7; TRBD2 is a possible D gene (6 bases). This CDR3 has 14 residues. Germline CDR1 is MNHEY and CDR2 is SVGAGI. The V end lost 2 bases, the J end lost 2 bases, and 10 bases lay between the germline ends.

As concerns this clonotype: A much larger clone is a single base away; this may be a read error. The chain is built from TRBV7-3 and TRBJ2-1; no firm D call. The germline V and J ends were trimmed by 1 base and 5 bases, with 6 bases remaining between them. Germline lookup yields CDR1 SGHTA and CDR2 FQGTGA. The CDR3 covers 13 residues. The DNA for the CDR3 is TGTGCCAGCAGCTTAAGCCGGGACAATGAGCAGTTCTTC. Protein sequence: CASSLSRDNEQFF.

The chain links TRBV27 to TRBJ2-1; TRBD2 agrees at 11 bases. The germline CDR1 and CDR2 sequences are MNHEY and SMNVEV (reference sequence). The CDR3 is 19 amino acids. V shed 1 base, J shed 1 base, and the junction held 9 bases outside the gene matches. CDR3 protein: CASSLLGTSGLGSYNEQFF. In DNA, the CDR3 is TGTGCCAGCAGTTTATTGGGGACTAGCGGATTAGGATCCTACAATGAGCAGTTCTTC.

V gene TRBV20-1 combines with J gene TRBJ2-1, with D perhaps assigned TRBD1 or TRBD2 (5 bases each). The CDR3 spans 14 residues. V was pared by 3 bases and J by 6 bases, with 15 bases between. The germline gives CDR1 DFQATT, CDR2 SNEGSKA (reference sequence). The CDR3 loop is CSASPGRGGNEQFF. In nucleotides, the CDR3 is TGCAGTGCTAGCCCGGGCCGTGGGGGCAATGAGCAGTTCTTC.

This clonotype came up many times. The chain recombines TRBV20-1 with TRBJ2-7; D may be TRBD1 (6 bases). V lost 3 bases, J lost 3 bases, and 9 bases lay in between. Germline-derived CDR1 and CDR2 are DFQATT and SNEGSKA (reference sequence). The CDR3 contains 12 residues. The CDR3 loop reads CSARIQGYEQYF. CDR3 DNA sequence: TGCAGTGCTAGGATACAGGGCTACGAGCAGTACTTC.

This clonotype was seen many times. This chain uses TRBV5-1 with TRBJ2-7; the match to TRBD1 covers 9 bases. V dropped 5 bases and J dropped 3; count of bases not matched to a gene: 9. CDR3 length equals 15 residues. The germline V gene encodes CDR1 SGHRS and CDR2 YFSETQ. In nucleotides, the CDR3 is TGCGCCAGCAGTTTCACCGGGACAGGGATCTACGAGCAGTACTTC. As protein: CASSFTGTGIYEQYF.

The rearrangement joins TRBV7-3 to TRBJ2-2, with 7 positions matching TRBD1. The CDR3 contains 17 residues. CDR1 is SGHTA, CDR2 FQGTGA, per germline. With 2 bases clipped from V and 6 bases from J, the junction kept 12 bases outside the gene matches. CDR3 region: CASSLPPRGREPGELFF. The CDR3, as DNA: TGTGCCAGCAGCTTACCCCCAAGGGGGCGTGAGCCCGGGGAGCTGTTTTTT.

This clonotype was picked up a small number of times. J is TRBJ2-3 and V is TRBV3-1, with TRBD2 matching over 8 bases. The CDR3 is made up of 16 amino acids. Germline CDR1 and CDR2: LGHDT and YNNKEL (reference sequence). V trimming: 0 bases; J trimming: 5 bases; junction bases outside the gene matches: 7. CDR3 amino acids: CASSQDTGGRGDTQYF. Here the CDR3 DNA reads TGTGCCAGCAGCCAAGATACGGGGGGGCGAGGAGATACGCAGTATTTT.

V and J are TRBV15 and TRBJ2-1; TRBD1 agrees at 7 bases. Germline CDR1 reads LNHNV; CDR2 reads YYDKDF (reference sequence). Trimming removed 3 bases from V and 5 bases from J; junction bases left unmatched: 10. The CDR3 spans 16 residues. The CDR3 protein is CATSRTTGWGNNEQFF. CDR3 nucleotide sequence: TGTGCCACCAGCAGGACGACAGGGTGGGGGAACAATGAGCAGTTCTTC.

For this clonotype: This may stem from a read error, because a much larger clone lies one nucleotide away. The chain joins TRBV2 to TRBJ1-3, with 7 bases fitting TRBD1. Germline V gene lookup returns CDR1 SNHLY and CDR2 FYNNEI. Trimming removed 6 bases from V and 0 bases from J; junction bases left unmatched: 2. The CDR3 length is 14 residues. The CDR3: CASRGQTSGNTIYF. The CDR3 DNA follows: TGTGCCAGCAGGGGACAGACCTCTGGAAACACCATATATTTT.

The chain employs TRBV6-2 or TRBV6-3 and TRBJ1-1; D possibly corresponds to TRBD1 (6 bases). Per germline, CDR1 MNHEY and CDR2 SVGEGT. This CDR3 has 15 amino acids. V was trimmed by 4 bases and J by 4 bases, leaving 16 bases between them. The DNA of the CDR3 is TGTGCCAGCAGTTGGGTAGGGGGGCTTTTCACTGAAGCTTTCTTT. Translating gives CASSWVGGLFTEAFF.

The V call is TRBV28, the J call TRBJ1-5, with 12 bases identical to TRBD1. This CDR3 region has 16 residues. CDR1 and CDR2 (germline): MDHEN, SYDVKM. With V trimmed by 1 base and J by 7 bases, 5 bases remained unmatched. The CDR3 nucleotides read TGTGCCAGCAGTTTATATGGGACAGGGGGCTGGCAGCCCCAGCATTTT. It is translated as CASSLYGTGGWQPQHF.

A few counts support this clonotype. The rearrangement joins TRBV29-1 to TRBJ2-7, with TRBD1 as a possible D gene (6 bases). CDR1 and CDR2 from the germline V gene are SQVTM and ANQGSEA. CDR3 length: 15 amino acids. The V end was cut by 2 bases, the J end by 1 base, with 15 bases between. DNA for the CDR3: TGCAGCGTTGAACGTCCGGACAGCCAATCCTACGAGCAGTACTTC. Translating it yields CSVERPDSQSYEQYF.

This clonotype was recorded a few times. V and J are TRBV12-3 or TRBV12-4 and TRBJ2-7; 9 nucleotides match TRBD2. The CDR3 loop spans 17 amino acids. The trim removed 1 base at V and 2 bases at J, leaving 9 bases unmatched. In DNA, the CDR3 is TGTGCCAGCAGTTTAGTTAGCGGGAGTCCCTATACCTACGAGCAGTACTTC. Its protein is CASSLVSGSPYTYEQYF.

Concerning this clonotype: One base away lies a much larger clone, so this may be a sequencing read error. A read error is likely, as this CDR3 ends without the conserved phenylalanine or tryptophan. The rearrangement links TRBV6-5 to TRBJ2-3; maybe TRBD1 (5 bases). The CDR3 has 11 amino acids. Between the trimmed V and J ends, which lost 7 bases and 7 bases, there was a span of 9 bases. The germline V gene encodes CDR1 MNHEY and CDR2 SVGAGI. The CDR3 here is CASTQGYTQYL. The DNA of the CDR3 is TGTGCCAGCACCCAGGGTTATACGCAGTATTTA.

This clonotype was observed a handful of times. The chain carries TRBV5-6 and TRBJ2-5, with 8 bases matching TRBD1. CDR3 size: 14 residues. CDR1 is SGHDT and CDR2 is YYEEEE in the germline V gene. V lost 3 bases, J lost 0 bases, and 1 base stayed unmatched. The CDR3 loop is CASSWDRHQETQYF. CDR3 in DNA: TGTGCCAGCAGCTGGGACAGGCACCAAGAGACCCAGTACTTC.

This clonotype has a handful of counts. This rearrangement joins TRBV29-1 to TRBJ1-1, with a weak D call TRBD1 (5 bases). This CDR3 contains 19 residues. CDR1 is SQVTM and CDR2 is ANQGSEA in the germline V gene. Trimming left V 4 bases short and J 1 base short, with 28 bases between. This chain's CDR3 is CSVGPRKLHQEQGNTEAFF. The DNA for the CDR3 is TGCAGCGTTGGCCCCCGAAAATTGCACCAGGAGCAGGGGAACACTGAAGCTTTCTTT.

This chain joins TRBV7-9 and TRBJ1-1; D gene ambiguous. Germline values: CDR1 SEHNR, CDR2 FQNEAQ (reference sequence). The V and J ends lost 6 bases and 1 base respectively, with 9 bases between them. The CDR3 is 13 amino acids. The CDR3 DNA sequence: TGTGCCAGCAGATCAGCGGCGAACACTGAAGCTTTCTTT. Its protein is CASRSAANTEAFF.

This clonotype showed up just a few times. This chain joins TRBV10-2 and TRBJ2-5; D not resolved. The germline V and J ends were trimmed by 3 bases and 2 bases, with 7 bases remaining between them. In germline, CDR1 is WSHSY, CDR2 SAAADI. This CDR3 is 13 amino acids long. CDR3 bases: TGCGCCAGCAGTGATACTCAACAAGAGACCCAGTACTTC. It is translated as CASSDTQQETQYF.

The chain recombines TRBV24-1 with TRBJ2-7; possibly TRBD1 for D (5 bases). The CDR3 is 13 amino acids. The germline V gene encodes CDR1 KGHDR and CDR2 SFDVKD. Trimming took off 1 base at V and 5 bases at J, with 8 bases between the two ends. The CDR3 DNA reads TGTGCCACCAGTGATTTTTCAGGGAACGAGCAGTACTTC. As protein: CATSDFSGNEQYF.

This clonotype showed up just once. The chain has TRBV7-2 and TRBJ2-7, with D unresolved. V was clipped by 5 bases and J by 6 bases, with 11 bases between them. Germline CDR1 SGHTA, CDR2 FQGNSA. The CDR3 runs to 12 residues. In DNA, the CDR3 is TGTGCCAGCAGCAACGGGTGGGTCGAGCAGTACTTC. Its translation is CASSNGWVEQYF.